This T cell receptor beta chain originates from a study of cytomegalovirus exposure and HLA in healthy donors. Researchers ran the PCR with 60 Vbeta and 13 Jbeta primers. The data were produced by immunoSEQ multiplex PCR, yet TCRdb's version contains in-frame clones alone and is incomplete. The sample carries some 200,000 clones, around 79% recorded once. On this clone itself: The antigen is unknown.

General study points: Later work found that TCR association rates differed between HLA loci; DRB1 had the most and HLA-C the fewest. 87-base-pair reads could not separate some V segments, including TRBV6-2 and TRBV6-3. Immune exposure information available was restricted to CMV serostatus. Equally common other TCR beta chains were less clonally expanded than HLA-associated ones, a later analysis found.

V dropped 4 bases and J dropped 0; count of bases not matched to a gene: 13. Germline CDR1 reads SGDLS; CDR2 reads YYNGEE. The CDR3 is made up of 18 amino acids. The clonotype originates from a girl aged 10-17 years in good health and CMV-seropositive. The V gene is TRBV9, the J gene TRBJ2-5; TRBD2 matches at 9 bases. The sample was PBMCs. The CDR3 sequence is CASSPGRVAGVYQETQYF. CDR3 nucleotides: TGTGCCAGCAGCCCAGGGCGGGTAGCGGGGGTGTACCAAGAGACCCAGTACTTC.